The 20 T cell receptor beta chains reported below all come from one sample, sequenced in a study of OX40 agonist ivuxolimab in advanced cancers. Data came from immunoSEQ multiplex PCR; TCRdb stores just in-frame clones and leaves some out. The table includes 60,000 to 70,000 clones, approximately 78% detected once. Specimen: CD4+ or CD8+ T cells sorted from blood, collected in a trial of the OX40 agonist ivuxolimab. These receptors were obtained from an adult with an advanced solid tumor such as melanoma, head and neck, liver or kidney cancer.

The chain employs TRBV27 and TRBJ1-5; D call uncertain. V gave up 2 bases and J gave up 1 base, with 9 bases separating them. The CDR3 is 15 amino acids. Looked up from germline, CDR1 is MNHEY and CDR2 is SMNVEV (reference sequence). The CDR3 loop reads CASSLERGSNQPQHF. In nucleotides, the CDR3 is TGTGCCAGCAGTTTAGAAAGAGGGAGCAATCAGCCCCAGCATTTT.

The chain couples TRBV7-2 to TRBJ1-2; 7 bases align to TRBD1. V dropped 2 bases and J dropped 10; count of bases not matched to a gene: 10. The CDR3 totals 14 residues. Germline values: CDR1 SGHTA, CDR2 FQGNSA. The CDR3 reads CASSLPLQGRDYTF. Here the CDR3 DNA reads TGTGCCAGCAGCTTACCCCTACAGGGGCGCGACTACACCTTC.

The rearrangement links TRBV18 to TRBJ2-1; 13 bases match TRBD2. The trim removed 6 bases at V and 6 bases at J, leaving 5 bases unmatched. The CDR3 is made up of 15 amino acids. CDR1 is KGHSH and CDR2 is LQKENI in the germline V gene. For the CDR3, the DNA is TGTGCCAGCTCCCACGGGACTAGCGGGATCAATGAGCAGTTCTTC. It is translated as CASSHGTSGINEQFF.

The DNA of the CDR3 is TGCGCCAGCAGCTTGAGAACAGGGGGCATCGCCGGGGAGCTGTTTTTT. This codes for CASSLRTGGIAGELFF. The V call is TRBV5-1, the J call TRBJ2-2; 9 bases are a match to TRBD1. Germline values: CDR1 SGHRS, CDR2 YFSETQ. This CDR3 region has 16 residues. Unmatched junction bases numbered 7, after V lost 1 base and J lost 6 bases.

This sequence joins TRBV18 and TRBJ2-7, with 9 bases that match TRBD1. This CDR3 has 16 amino acids. The trim removed 3 bases at V and 2 bases at J, leaving 8 bases unmatched. Germline CDR1 reads KGHSH; CDR2 reads LQKENI. The DNA for the CDR3 is TGTGCCAGCTCACCCTTAACAGGGGGCGTAGCCTACGAGCAGTACTTC. As protein: CASSPLTGGVAYEQYF.

The chain uses TRBV6-1 and TRBJ2-7, with 10 nucleotides matching TRBD1. The germline CDR1 and CDR2 sequences are MNHNS and SASEGT. V lost 5 bases, J lost 3 bases, and 4 bases stayed unmatched. The length of the CDR3 is 14 residues. CDR3 coding DNA: TGTGCCAGCAGTTGGGACAGGGGTTTCTACGAGCAGTACGTC. The encoded protein is CASSWDRGFYEQYV.

The CDR3 bases are TGTGCCAGCAGTCCGACTACGTTGGAGACCCAGTACTTC. Its translation is CASSPTTLETQYF. The chain employs TRBV7-8 and TRBJ2-5; tentatively, D is TRBD2 (5 bases). V gave up 6 bases and J gave up 5 bases, with 13 bases separating them. The CDR3 loop spans 13 amino acids. Germline-derived CDR1 and CDR2 are SGHVS and FQNEAQ.

This chain connects TRBV5-6 to TRBJ2-1, with D hard to call. CDR3 size: 16 residues. Germline values: CDR1 SGHDT, CDR2 YYEEEE. The ends were cut back, 1 base at V and 3 bases at J, with 14 bases in the middle. Written as DNA, the CDR3 is TGTGCCAGCAGCTTGAAACAGCCAACCTTCTACAATGAGCAGTTCTTC. Its protein product is CASSLKQPTFYNEQFF. The whole variable domain, remainder taken from reference TRBV5-6 and TRBJ2-1, is DAGVTQSPTHLIKTRGQQVTLRCSPKSGHDTVSWYQQALGQGPQFIFQYYEEEERQRGNFPDRFSGHQFPNYSSELNVNALLLGDSALYLCASSLKQPTFYNEQFFGPGTRLTVL.

This rearrangement joins TRBV6-1 to TRBJ1-5; D gene unclear. Trimming took 6 bases from V and 5 from J, leaving 11 bases between them. The CDR3 spans 13 residues. From germline, CDR1 is MNHNS and CDR2 SASEGT. CDR3 DNA: TGTGCCAGCAGACCTAACACAGATCAGCCCCAGCATTTT. It encodes CASRPNTDQPQHF.

The chain couples TRBV5-1 to TRBJ2-3, with no clear D. The germline gives CDR1 SGHRS, CDR2 YFSETQ. The V and J ends lost 2 bases and 2 bases respectively, with 12 bases between them. The CDR3 runs to 15 residues. The CDR3 spells CASSLRTPYTDTQYF. The DNA for the CDR3 is TGCGCCAGCAGCTTACGGACCCCCTACACAGATACGCAGTATTTT. Together with reference TRBV5-1 and TRBJ2-3, the CDR3 gives the full variable domain: KAGVTQTPRYLIKTRGQQVTLSCSPISGHRSVSWYQQTPGQGLQFLFEYFSETQRNKGNFPGRFSGRQFSNSRSEMNVSTLELGDSALYLCASSLRTPYTDTQYFGPGTRLTVL.

The chain has TRBV29-1 and TRBJ2-1; 7 bases agree with TRBD2. Germline V CDR1 and CDR2: SQVTM, ANQGSEA. The CDR3 runs 12 residues. The V segment lost 4 bases and the J segment 9 bases; nucleotides outside the gene matches: 6. CDR3 coding DNA: TGCAGCGTTGCCCGGGCGGGAGCTGAGCAGTTCTTC. It codes for CSVARAGAEQFF.

V and J are TRBV5-4 and TRBJ1-3; TRBD1 might be the D (6 bases). V was cut by 0 bases and J by 0 bases, with 10 bases left in between. This CDR3 spans 16 amino acids. Germline assignment: CDR1 SGHNT and CDR2 YYREEE (reference sequence). As DNA, the CDR3 is TGTGCCAGCAGCTTGGACAGGGAGCTCTCTGGAAACACCATATATTTT. This codes for CASSLDRELSGNTIYF.

In this sample, this clone turned up a few times. CDR3 residues: CASSRDRGMNTEAFF. CDR3 nucleotides: TGTGCCAGCAGTCGCGACAGGGGAATGAACACTGAAGCTTTCTTT. The genes are TRBV13 and TRBJ1-1, with 8 bases aligning to TRBD1. CDR1 is PRHDT, CDR2 FYEKMQ, per germline (reference sequence). The CDR3 runs to 15 residues. The V and J ends lost 6 bases and 0 bases, in that order; junction bases with no gene match: 6.

V gene TRBV2 combines with J gene TRBJ2-5; D is perhaps TRBD2 (6 bases). The CDR3 has 15 amino acids. Trimming took 7 bases from V and 7 from J, leaving 22 bases between them. Germline V lookup: CDR1 SNHLY, CDR2 FYNNEI. The CDR3 loop is CASMPIRARGGTQYF. CDR3 bases: TGTGCCAGCATGCCTATCCGAGCGAGGGGAGGGACCCAGTACTTC.

This chain links TRBV6-1 with TRBJ1-1; 8 bases agree with TRBD1. Trimming took 3 bases from V and 6 from J; bases not matched to a gene: 9. The germline gives CDR1 MNHNS, CDR2 SASEGT. The CDR3 consists of 15 residues. The CDR3 DNA reads as TGTGCCAGCAGTGAGAGGACAGGGACAGGCGCTGAAGCTTTCTTT. As protein: CASSERTGTGAEAFF.

This rearrangement joins TRBV28 to TRBJ1-1, with 7 positions matching TRBD1. Germline CDR1 and CDR2: MDHEN and SYDVKM. This CDR3 has 14 residues. With V trimmed by 4 bases and J by 10 bases, 12 bases remained unmatched. As DNA, the CDR3 is TGTGCCAGCAGTTGGGAGACAGGGATCAAACGAGCTTTCTTT. Protein sequence: CASSWETGIKRAFF.

The chain recombines TRBV7-2 with TRBJ1-1; 8 nucleotides line up with TRBD1. Germline-derived CDR1 and CDR2 are SGHTA and FQGNSA. The CDR3 contains 14 residues. J gave up 6 bases and V 4 bases, and 7 bases lay outside the gene matches. This CDR3 is CASSSTQGVSEAFF. The CDR3 DNA reads TGTGCCAGCAGCTCAACACAGGGGGTATCTGAAGCTTTCTTT.

The table lists this clone with a few counts. The rearrangement uses TRBV6-5 and TRBJ1-1, with D possibly being TRBD1 (5 bases). Germline assignment: CDR1 MNHEY and CDR2 SVGAGI. This CDR3 is 14 amino acids long. Trimming took 6 bases from V and 4 from J, leaving 15 bases between them. Written as DNA, the CDR3 is TGTGCCAGCAGGTCCTACGGCGGGGGCACTGAAGCTTTCTTT. It codes for CASRSYGGGTEAFF.

This clone was detected once. This chain joins TRBV28 and TRBJ2-7, with 9 bases aligning to TRBD1. The CDR3 runs to 16 residues. Germline V gene sequence: CDR1 MDHEN, CDR2 SYDVKM. After removal of 4 bases from V and 2 bases from J, the junction contained 9 bases not matched to a gene. CDR3 DNA sequence: TGTGCCAGCAGTTCCCTAGGGACAGGGTTGCCCTACGAGCAGTACTTC. This encodes CASSSLGTGLPYEQYF.

This chain joins TRBV6-5 and TRBJ1-2, with 8 nucleotides matching TRBD1. Germline CDR1 and CDR2: MNHEY and SVGAGI. J gave up 3 bases and V 7 bases, and 7 bases lay outside the gene matches. This CDR3 has 14 residues. The CDR3 protein is CASTGQGRDYGYTF. The DNA for the CDR3 is TGTGCCAGCACCGGACAGGGTCGAGACTATGGCTACACCTTC.